Presented here are 20 T cell receptor gamma chains from one specimen sequenced in a study of intestinal T cells in coeliac disease. Each case's genomic DNA was extracted from ten roughly 5.5-µm formalin-fixed paraffin-embedded scrolls. Using roughly 200 ng of biopsy DNA, TRG was amplified with LymphoTrack primers. TCRdb applied CATT to the multiplex PCR reads for clone calling. The sample carries roughly 880 gamma-chain clones, about 48% recorded once. The sequencing sample was made of a duodenal biopsy. The origin of the receptors is a human donor with celiac disease.

The CDR3 loop is CALWEVPRFYYKKLF. The DNA of the CDR3 is TGTGCCTTGTGGGAGGTGCCCCGATTTTATTATAAGAAACTCTTT. The rearrangement joins TRGV9 to TRGJ1 or TRGJ2. This CDR3 is 15 amino acids long. V lost 0 bases to trimming and J lost 3 bases; unmatched junction nucleotides: 8. Germline V gene sequence: CDR1 GITISATS, CDR2 ISYDGTV (reference sequence).

The V and J genes are TRGV2 and TRGJ1 or TRGJ2. Germline V gene sequence: CDR1 EGSNGY, CDR2 YDSYNSKV. The CDR3 spans 17 residues. Unmatched junction bases numbered 21, after V lost 0 bases and J lost 10 bases. The CDR3 reads CATWDGRFNRFIIKKLF. The CDR3 DNA follows: TGTGCCACCTGGGACGGGCGGTTTAATCGATTTATTATAAAGAAACTCTTT.

CDR3 nucleotide sequence: TGTGCTGCGTGGGATTGGACGGATACTGGTTGGTTCAAGATATTT. This translates into CAAWDWTDTGWFKIF. This rearrangement joins TRGV10 to TRGJP1. TRGV10 counts as an open reading frame of uncertain function. Trimming removed 8 bases from V and 5 bases from J; junction bases left unmatched: 12. The CDR3 spans 15 residues.

By share of the sample, this clone is large. The chain employs TRGV8 and TRGJP2. V lost 2 bases, J lost 4 bases, and 7 bases stayed unmatched. Germline V gives CDR1 VENAVY, CDR2 YDSYNSRV. CDR3 length: 15 residues. The CDR3 loop reads CATWDIVPSDWIKTF. The CDR3 nucleotides are TGTGCCACCTGGGATATCGTCCCTAGTGATTGGATCAAGACGTTT.

The genes are TRGV10 and TRGJ1 or TRGJ2. TRGV10 is classed as an ORF, of uncertain function. CDR3 length: 13 residues. With 8 bases clipped from V and 10 bases from J, the junction kept 15 bases outside the gene matches. In DNA, the CDR3 is TGTGCTGCGTGGGGCCCGCGAATGAGAAAGAAACTCTTT. It yields the protein CAAWGPRMRKKLF.

The chain carries TRGV10 and TRGJP1. TRGV10 is an ORF; its function is uncertain. The CDR3 runs 13 residues. V shed 8 bases and J 5 bases; nucleotides not matched to a gene: 6. The DNA for the CDR3 is TGTGCTGCGTGGATGCCTACTGGTTGGTTCAAGATATTT. It encodes CAAWMPTGWFKIF.

With respect to this clone: A read error is possible here, since a much larger clone lies one base away. The chain combines TRGV10 with TRGJ1 or TRGJ2. TRGV10 falls under the ORF class, with uncertain function. This CDR3 region has 11 residues. With V trimmed by 8 bases and J by 6 bases, 5 bases remained unmatched. CDR3 DNA: TGTGCTGCGTGGGATTGTTATAAGAAACTCTTT. This encodes CAAWDCYKKLF.

Remarks on this clone: A read error is possible here, since a much larger clone lies one base away. Other DNA variants within this sample encode the same CDR3. Written as DNA, the CDR3 is TGTGCTACCTGGGACAGGCGATATAAGAAACTCTTT. As protein: CATWDRRYKKLF. V gene TRGV3 combines with J gene TRGJ1 or TRGJ2. Germline lookup yields CDR1 VTNTFY and CDR2 YDVSTARD (reference sequence). This CDR3 is built from 12 residues.

This clone has a handful of counts. A much more abundant neighbour one base away suggests this may be a read error. Within the sample, other DNA sequences also encode this same CDR3. The rearrangement links TRGV10 to TRGJ1 or TRGJ2. TRGV10 is filed as an ORF, its function uncertain. The CDR3 consists of 9 residues. The CDR3 nucleotides are TGTGCTGCTTATTATAAGAAGCTCTTT. This translates into CAAYYKKLF.

The chain combines TRGV10 with TRGJP1. TRGV10 is an open reading frame whose function is uncertain. This CDR3 spans 14 amino acids. V lost 8 bases, J lost 10 bases, and 14 bases stayed unmatched. CDR3 bases: TGTGCTGCGTGGGATCCTCAATTATCTTGGTTCAAGATATTT. Its translation is CAAWDPQLSWFKIF.

Sample share makes this clone large. The CDR3 sequence: CAAWDKSILNYYKKLF. Written as DNA, the CDR3 is TGTGCTGCGTGGGATAAATCAATTCTCAATTATTATAAGAAACTCTTT. The J gene is TRGJ1 or TRGJ2, the V gene TRGV10. TRGV10 has ORF status, its function being uncertain. The CDR3 length is 16 residues. V trimming: 8 bases; J trimming: 1 base; junction bases outside the gene matches: 15.

This clone was observed a handful of times. A much larger clone lies one base from this, so it may be a read error. The J gene is TRGJ1 or TRGJ2, the V gene TRGV9. V shed 2 bases, J shed 3 bases, and the junction held 10 bases outside the gene matches. The CDR3 runs to 15 residues. Germline assignment: CDR1 GITISATS and CDR2 ISYDGTV (reference sequence). CDR3 sequence (DNA): TGTGCCTTGTGGGAGGCGCACTCAATTTATTATAAGAAACTCTTT. It codes for CALWEAHSIYYKKLF.

This clone came up a few times. TCRdb's protein and the DNA translation differ at residue 5; the protein here comes from the DNA. The chain combines TRGV3 with TRGJ1 or TRGJ2. The germline CDR1 and CDR2 sequences are VTNTFY and YDVSTARD (reference sequence). The CDR3 runs to 14 residues. The CDR3 is CATWGRQGSYKKLF. CDR3 nucleotide sequence: TGTGCCACCTGGGGCAGGCAAGGAAGTTATAAGAAACTCTTT.

The rearrangement uses TRGV8 and TRGJP1. CDR1 is VENAVY, CDR2 YDSYNSRV, per germline. The length of the CDR3 is 15 residues. V shed 1 base, J shed 7 bases, and the junction held 9 bases outside the gene matches. CDR3 loop: CATWDSGGLGWFKIF. In nucleotides, the CDR3 is TGTGCCACCTGGGATAGTGGAGGTCTTGGTTGGTTCAAGATATTT.

Worth noting for this clone: A read error is possible here, since a much larger clone lies one base away. The chain joins TRGV11 to TRGJP1. TRGV11 is an ORF; its function is uncertain. This CDR3 is 16 amino acids long. CDR3: CACWIRHVTTGWLKIF. The CDR3 bases are TGTGCCTGCTGGATTAGGCACGTTACCACTGGTTGGCTCAAGATATTT.

This clone is large. The chain joins TRGV9 to TRGJP2. V shed 9 bases and J 8 bases; nucleotides not matched to a gene: 3. CDR1 is GITISATS and CDR2 is ISYDGTV in the germline V gene (reference sequence). CDR3 length equals 10 residues. The CDR3 sequence: CALDDWIKTF. The DNA of the CDR3 is TGTGCCTTGGACGATTGGATCAAGACGTTT.

V and J are TRGV2 and TRGJP2. CDR1 is EGSNGY and CDR2 is YDSYNSKV in the germline V gene. The J segment lost 3 bases and the V segment lost 9 bases, leaving 10 bases of the junction unmatched. CDR3 length: 14 residues. CDR3 coding DNA: TGTGCCACCGTGGGACGCTGTAGTGATTGGATCAAGACGTTT. Translating gives CATVGRCSDWIKTF.

The chain recombines TRGV10 with TRGJ1 or TRGJ2. TRGV10 is annotated as an ORF whose role is uncertain. CDR3 length: 14 residues. The J segment lost 6 bases and the V segment lost 8 bases, leaving 14 bases of the junction unmatched. This chain's CDR3 is CAAWGFGKCYKKLF. Written as DNA, the CDR3 is TGTGCTGCGTGGGGATTCGGTAAATGTTATAAGAAACTCTTT.

This chain connects TRGV2 to TRGJP2. Trimming cost V 6 bases and J 3 bases; bases outside gene matches: 16. This CDR3 has 17 amino acids. Germline loops: CDR1 EGSNGY, CDR2 YDSYNSKV. CDR3 sequence reads: CATWTDGKGGSDWIKTF. In nucleotides, the CDR3 is TGTGCCACCTGGACGGACGGGAAGGGAGGTAGTGATTGGATCAAGACGTTT.

The chain has TRGV10 and TRGJ1 or TRGJ2. TRGV10 is sorted into the ORF group, with uncertain function. The CDR3 is 16 residues long. V was clipped by 13 bases and J by 6 bases; unmatched bases: 25. CDR3 DNA sequence: TGTGCTGGCGTGAGGGATGCGGGTGGGCAGTGTTATAAGAAACTCTTT. Translated, it gives CAGVRDAGGQCYKKLF.